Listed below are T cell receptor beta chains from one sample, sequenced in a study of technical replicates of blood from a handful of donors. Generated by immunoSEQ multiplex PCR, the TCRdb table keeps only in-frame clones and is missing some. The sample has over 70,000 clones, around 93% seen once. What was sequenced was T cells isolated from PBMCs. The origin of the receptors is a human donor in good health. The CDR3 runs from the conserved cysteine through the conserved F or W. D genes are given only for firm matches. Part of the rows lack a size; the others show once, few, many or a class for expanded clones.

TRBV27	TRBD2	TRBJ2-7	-	CASSQLAGAPYEQYF	TGTGCCAGCAGTCAACTAGCGGGAGCTCCCTACGAGCAGTACTTC
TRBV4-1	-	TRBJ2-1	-	CASSQPLESSYNEQFF	TGCGCCAGCAGCCAACCGCTAGAGAGCTCCTACAATGAGCAGTTCTTC
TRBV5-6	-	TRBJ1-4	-	CASSILDRGEKLFF	TGTGCCAGCAGCATCTTGGATAGGGGGGAAAAACTGTTTTTT
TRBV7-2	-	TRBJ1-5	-	CASSSAGVWDQPQHF	TGTGCCAGCAGCTCTGCAGGGGTTTGGGATCAGCCCCAGCATTTT
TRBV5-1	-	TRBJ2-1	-	CASSLGGWDYNEQFF	TGCGCCAGCAGCTTAGGGGGTTGGGACTACAATGAGCAGTTCTTC
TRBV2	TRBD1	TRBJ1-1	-	CASSEPPGQGRNTEAFF	TGTGCCAGCAGTGAGCCACCGGGACAGGGCCGGAACACTGAAGCTTTCTTT
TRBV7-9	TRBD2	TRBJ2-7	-	CASIRTSGSYEQYF	TGTGCCAGCATCCGGACTAGCGGAAGCTACGAGCAGTACTTC
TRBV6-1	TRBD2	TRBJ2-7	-	CASSATSGRNIYEQYF	TGTGCCAGCAGTGCGACTAGCGGGAGGAATATCTACGAGCAGTACTTC
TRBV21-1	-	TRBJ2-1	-	CASSKEIGAGAAGNEQFF	TGTGCCAGCAGCAAAGAGATCGGAGCGGGAGCGGCTGGAAATGAGCAGTTCTTC
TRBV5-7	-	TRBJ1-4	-	CASSFLCEQSNEKLFF	TGTGCCAGCAGCTTTCTCTGCGAACAGTCGAATGAAAAACTGTTTTTT
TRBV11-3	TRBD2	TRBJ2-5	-	CASSFTSGSRQETQYF	TGTGCCAGCAGCTTTACTAGCGGGAGTCGACAAGAGACCCAGTACTTC
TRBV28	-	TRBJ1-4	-	CASSLTGPNEKLFF	TGTGCCAGCAGTTTAACAGGTCCTAATGAAAAACTGTTTTTT
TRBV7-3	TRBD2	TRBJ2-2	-	CASSRSAGVDTGELFF	TGTGCCAGCAGCCGATCAGCGGGAGTCGACACCGGGGAGCTGTTTTTT
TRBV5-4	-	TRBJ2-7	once	CASSPMFGSYEQYF	TGTGCCAGCAGTCCCATGTTCGGCTCCTACGAGCAGTACTTC
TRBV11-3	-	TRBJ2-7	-	CASSLDSGDGHYEQYF	TGTGCCAGCAGCTTAGATTCAGGGGACGGACACTACGAGCAGTACTTC
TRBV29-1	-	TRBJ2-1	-	CSFPRGGLGGEQFF	TGCAGCTTTCCGAGGGGGGGGTTAGGGGGTGAGCAGTTCTTC
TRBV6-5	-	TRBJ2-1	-	CASTHARVANNEQFF	TGTGCCAGCACTCACGCTCGGGTAGCCAACAATGAGCAGTTCTTC
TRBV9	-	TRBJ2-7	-	CASAPRGGSYEQYF	TGTGCCAGCGCCCCCAGAGGGGGCTCCTACGAGCAGTACTTC
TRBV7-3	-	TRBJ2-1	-	CASSDHARSGLHGEQFF	TGTGCCAGCAGCGACCACGCCCGGAGCGGCCTTCACGGAGAGCAGTTCTTC
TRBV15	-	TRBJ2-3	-	CATSSGGQSTDTQYF	TGTGCCACCAGCAGCGGGGGGCAGAGCACAGATACGCAGTATTTT
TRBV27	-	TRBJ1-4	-	CASSLSLREKLFF	TGTGCCAGCAGTTTATCGTTGAGGGAAAAACTGTTTTTT
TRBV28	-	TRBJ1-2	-	CASSFGGTWGYTF	TGTGCCAGCAGTTTCGGGGGGACTTGGGGCTACACCTTC
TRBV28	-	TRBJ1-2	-	CASTSMRGYTF	TGTGCCAGCACCTCTATGAGGGGCTACACCTTC